The rows below give T cell receptor beta chains drawn from one sample of a study of PD-1 blockade in classical Hodgkin lymphoma. Measured with immunoSEQ multiplex PCR; TCRdb has only the in-frame clones, and not every one. The repertoire holds over 85,000 clones, more than 80% seen once, with under 20% in the top ten. Sample: peripheral blood mononuclear cells (PBMCs), taken before the second cycle of nivolumab. These receptors all come from a human donor with classical Hodgkin lymphoma. CDR3s include the opening cysteine and the closing phenylalanine or tryptophan. Each record gives: J gene, clone size, D gene, V gene, CDR3 protein, CDR3 DNA. The D gene is left open where the match is weak. Not all rows give a size; the values are once, few, many and, for expanded clones, a class.

J: TRBJ2-3
size: -
D: -
V: TRBV10-3
CDR3: CAIRDNSGTDTQYF
DNA: TGTGCCATCAGAGATAATTCTGGCACAGATACGCAGTATTTT

J: TRBJ2-7
size: -
D: -
V: TRBV7-8
CDR3: CASSLVGSTIPYEQYF
DNA: TGTGCCAGCAGCTTAGTCGGCAGCACTATCCCATACGAGCAGTACTTC

J: TRBJ1-2
size: -
D: TRBD1
V: TRBV6-1
CDR3: CASSEGQPINYGYTF
DNA: TGTGCCAGCAGTGAGGGACAGCCCATTAACTATGGCTACACCTTC

J: TRBJ2-5
size: once
D: -
V: TRBV3-2
CDR3: CASSPSRYF
DNA: TGTGCCAGCAGCCCAAGTCGGTACTTC

J: TRBJ2-1
size: -
D: TRBD2
V: TRBV6-4
CDR3: CASSAFAHSRLASHEQFF
DNA: TGTGCCAGCAGTGCCTTCGCCCATTCCCGACTAGCGTCACATGAGCAGTTCTTC

J: TRBJ2-1
size: -
D: TRBD1
V: TRBV7-2
CDR3: CASSLAVGQGIYEQFF
DNA: TGTGCCAGCAGCCTGGCGGTGGGACAGGGAATCTATGAGCAGTTCTTC

J: TRBJ1-1
size: -
D: -
V: TRBV5-6
CDR3: CASSLPGLQNTEAFF
DNA: TGTGCCAGCAGCTTGCCAGGGTTGCAGAACACTGAAGCTTTCTTT

J: TRBJ1-1
size: -
D: -
V: TRBV15
CDR3: CATRGRGLNTEAFF
DNA: TGTGCCACCCGCGGACGGGGCTTGAACACTGAAGCTTTCTTT

J: TRBJ1-1
size: -
D: -
V: TRBV10-3
CDR3: CAISDALGPPKWAFF
DNA: TGTGCCATCAGTGATGCCTTGGGACCGCCAAAGTGGGCTTTCTTT

J: TRBJ1-2
size: -
D: TRBD1
V: TRBV11-2
CDR3: CATSGQGANYGYTF
DNA: TGTGCCACCTCCGGGCAGGGGGCTAACTATGGCTACACCTTC

J: TRBJ1-2
size: -
D: -
V: TRBV11-2
CDR3: CASSLDRSYGYTF
DNA: TGTGCCAGCAGCTTAGACAGGAGCTATGGCTACACCTTC

J: TRBJ2-7
size: -
D: -
V: TRBV10-3
CDR3: CATYGSSYEQYF
DNA: TGTGCCACCTACGGGAGCTCCTACGAGCAGTACTTC

J: TRBJ2-1
size: few
D: TRBD1
V: TRBV5-6
CDR3: CASSSPGTGALNEQFF
DNA: TGTGCCAGCAGCTCTCCGGGGACAGGGGCTTTAAATGAGCAGTTCTTC

J: TRBJ2-3
size: -
D: -
V: TRBV5-1
CDR3: CASSLVLGGSTDTQYF
DNA: TGCGCCAGCAGCTTGGTCCTAGGCGGATCCACAGATACGCAGTATTTT

J: TRBJ2-4
size: -
D: -
V: TRBV5-4
CDR3: CASSLEGARKNIQYF
DNA: TGTGCCAGCAGCTTGGAAGGGGCTCGGAAAAACATTCAGTACTTC

J: TRBJ2-3
size: -
D: TRBD2
V: TRBV6-5
CDR3: CASSYRGIAGDTQYF
DNA: TGTGCCAGCAGTTACCGGGGGATAGCGGGAGATACGCAGTATTTT

J: TRBJ2-7
size: -
D: -
V: TRBV28
CDR3: CASSLFPYEQYF
DNA: TGTGCCAGCAGTTTGTTTCCCTACGAGCAGTACTTC

J: TRBJ2-2
size: -
D: -
V: TRBV28
CDR3: CASSLISNTGELFF
DNA: TGTGCCAGCAGTTTGATCAGTAACACCGGGGAGCTGTTTTTT

J: TRBJ2-7
size: -
D: -
V: TRBV4-1
CDR3: CASSQEGDEQYF
DNA: TGCGCCAGCAGCCAAGAGGGTGACGAGCAGTACTTC

J: TRBJ1-6
size: -
D: -
V: TRBV7-3
CDR3: CASSLQAPGVGSPLHF
DNA: TGTGCCAGCAGCTTACAGGCCCCAGGGGTAGGATCACCCCTCCACTTT

J: TRBJ2-7
size: -
D: TRBD1
V: TRBV4-1
CDR3: CASSPDRDRVNEQYF
DNA: TGCGCCAGCAGCCCCGACCGGGACAGGGTTAACGAGCAGTACTTC

J: TRBJ1-1
size: -
D: -
V: TRBV5-1
CDR3: CASSLVLGDTEAFF
DNA: TGCGCCAGCAGCTTGGTGCTAGGGGACACTGAAGCTTTCTTT

J: TRBJ2-7
size: -
D: TRBD1
V: TRBV11-2
CDR3: CASSPTSGTGVEQYF
DNA: TGTGCCAGCAGCCCTACCTCCGGGACAGGGGTCGAGCAGTACTTC

J: TRBJ1-2
size: -
D: -
V: TRBV6-5
CDR3: CASSVGRTYGYTF
DNA: TGTGCCAGCAGTGTGGGACGGACCTATGGCTACACCTTC

J: TRBJ2-1
size: -
D: -
V: TRBV7-2
CDR3: CASSFQGFIEQFF
DNA: TGTGCCAGCAGCTTTCAAGGCTTTATTGAGCAGTTCTTC

J: TRBJ2-7
size: -
D: -
V: TRBV19
CDR3: CASSRSTFGYEQYF
DNA: TGTGCCAGTAGTAGAAGTACGTTTGGGTACGAGCAGTACTTC

J: TRBJ1-1
size: -
D: -
V: TRBV5-1
CDR3: CASSLVALTGEAFF
DNA: TGCGCCAGCAGCTTGGTAGCCCTAACAGGGGAAGCTTTCTTT

J: TRBJ2-1
size: -
D: -
V: TRBV5-1
CDR3: CASSRSPTENEQFF
DNA: TGCGCCAGCAGCCGCTCCCCGACAGAGAATGAGCAGTTCTTC

J: TRBJ1-5
size: -
D: -
V: TRBV11-2
CDR3: CASSRDTGQPQHF
DNA: TGTGCCAGCAGCAGGGACACCGGGCAGCCCCAGCATTTT

J: TRBJ2-4
size: -
D: -
V: TRBV21-1
CDR3: CAGRQILAKNIQYF
DNA: TGTGCCGGCAGACAGATCCTAGCCAAAAACATTCAGTACTTC

J: TRBJ1-2
size: once
D: TRBD1
V: TRBV7-3
CDR3: CASSLGQGRYYGYTF
DNA: TGTGCCAGCAGCTTGGGACAGGGAAGGTACTATGGCTACACCTTC

J: TRBJ1-1
size: -
D: TRBD1
V: TRBV30
CDR3: CAWSVRKGFTGQGAIRRVTEAFF
DNA: TGTGCCTGGAGTGTACGCAAAGGTTTTACGGGACAGGGGGCGATTCGACGGGTCACTGAAGCTTTCTTT

J: TRBJ1-1
size: -
D: -
V: TRBV5-5
CDR3: CASSSQVGGMNTEAFF
DNA: TGTGCCAGCAGTTCTCAGGTCGGGGGAATGAACACTGAAGCTTTCTTT

J: TRBJ2-7
size: few
D: TRBD2
V: TRBV6-1
CDR3: CASSEFLGGTRNYEQYF
DNA: TGTGCCAGCAGTGAATTTTTGGGTGGGACTAGAAACTACGAGCAGTACTTC

J: TRBJ2-5
size: -
D: TRBD1
V: TRBV4-2
CDR3: CASSQDRGSQETQYF
DNA: TGTGCCAGCAGCCAAGACAGGGGGAGTCAAGAGACCCAGTACTTC

J: TRBJ1-1
size: -
D: -
V: TRBV11-3
CDR3: CASSPRPGANTEAFF
DNA: TGTGCCAGCAGCCCAAGACCGGGGGCCAACACTGAAGCTTTCTTT

J: TRBJ2-2
size: once
D: TRBD2
V: TRBV10-2
CDR3: CASREGLAGAGTGELFF
DNA: TGCGCCAGCAGGGAGGGACTAGCGGGCGCGGGGACCGGGGAGCTGTTTTTT

J: TRBJ1-2
size: -
D: -
V: TRBV29-1
CDR3: CSVEDGEGIYGYTF
DNA: TGCAGCGTTGAAGATGGGGAGGGAATCTATGGCTACACCTTC

J: TRBJ2-5
size: few
D: -
V: TRBV5-1
CDR3: CASSLEMGGETQYF
DNA: TGCGCCAGCAGCTTGGAGATGGGTGGGGAGACCCAGTACTTC

J: TRBJ2-5
size: once
D: TRBD1
V: TRBV5-1
CDR3: CASSLDRGREETQYF
DNA: TGCGCCAGCAGCCTGGACAGGGGGCGAGAAGAGACCCAGTACTTC

J: TRBJ2-3
size: -
D: -
V: TRBV5-1
CDR3: CASSLGGSTDTQYF
DNA: TGCGCCAGCAGCCTAGGGGGAAGCACAGATACGCAGTATTTT

J: TRBJ2-5
size: -
D: -
V: TRBV19
CDR3: CASSRGQVGTQYF
DNA: TGTGCCAGTAGTAGGGGGCAGGTGGGGACCCAGTACTTC

J: TRBJ1-2
size: -
D: TRBD1
V: TRBV4-3
CDR3: CASSAGQGADGYTF
DNA: TGCGCCAGCAGCGCTGGACAGGGGGCGGATGGCTACACCTTC

J: TRBJ2-1
size: -
D: TRBD1
V: TRBV5-6
CDR3: CASRPTGRSEQFF
DNA: TGTGCCAGCAGACCGACAGGGCGGAGTGAGCAGTTCTTC

J: TRBJ2-3
size: -
D: TRBD2
V: TRBV9
CDR3: CASTSGSFLVTDTQYF
DNA: TGTGCCAGCACAAGCGGGAGCTTCCTAGTCACAGATACGCAGTATTTT

J: TRBJ2-7
size: -
D: -
V: TRBV2
CDR3: CASSGPNEQYF
DNA: TGTGCCAGCAGCGGCCCCAACGAGCAGTACTTC

J: TRBJ1-1
size: -
D: -
V: TRBV19
CDR3: CASTGRGGVATEAFF
DNA: TGTGCCAGCACAGGGCGGGGGGGCGTCGCCACTGAAGCTTTCTTT

J: TRBJ2-2
size: -
D: -
V: TRBV11-2
CDR3: CASSLGGPNTGELFF
DNA: TGTGCCAGCAGCTTGGGCGGACCGAACACCGGGGAGCTGTTTTTT

J: TRBJ2-2
size: -
D: TRBD1
V: TRBV5-1
CDR3: CASSPPRTGGTGELFF
DNA: TGCGCCAGCAGCCCACCTCGGACAGGGGGGACCGGGGAGCTGTTTTTT

J: TRBJ2-7
size: -
D: -
V: TRBV28
CDR3: CASSPRGIKLSYEQYF
DNA: TGTGCCAGCAGTCCCCGGGGTATTAAGCTATCCTACGAGCAGTACTTC

J: TRBJ1-4
size: -
D: TRBD1
V: TRBV5-4
CDR3: CASGDRSF
DNA: TGTGCCAGCGGGGACAGGTCTTTT

J: TRBJ2-1
size: -
D: -
V: TRBV12-5
CDR3: CASGLPGRNEQFF
DNA: TGTGCTAGTGGTTTGCCAGGGAGGAATGAGCAGTTCTTC

J: TRBJ1-1
size: few
D: -
V: TRBV6-6
CDR3: CASSYPGNTEAFF
DNA: TGTGCCAGCAGTTACCCAGGGAACACTGAAGCTTTCTTT

J: TRBJ1-4
size: -
D: TRBD1
V: TRBV10-2
CDR3: CASSEGGQLTEKLFF
DNA: TGCGCCAGCAGTGAAGGGGGACAGCTAACAGAAAAACTGTTTTTT

J: TRBJ2-1
size: -
D: TRBD1
V: TRBV29-1
CDR3: CSVLFPGQGAGNEQFF
DNA: TGCAGCGTTCTTTTCCCAGGACAGGGGGCAGGGAATGAGCAGTTCTTC